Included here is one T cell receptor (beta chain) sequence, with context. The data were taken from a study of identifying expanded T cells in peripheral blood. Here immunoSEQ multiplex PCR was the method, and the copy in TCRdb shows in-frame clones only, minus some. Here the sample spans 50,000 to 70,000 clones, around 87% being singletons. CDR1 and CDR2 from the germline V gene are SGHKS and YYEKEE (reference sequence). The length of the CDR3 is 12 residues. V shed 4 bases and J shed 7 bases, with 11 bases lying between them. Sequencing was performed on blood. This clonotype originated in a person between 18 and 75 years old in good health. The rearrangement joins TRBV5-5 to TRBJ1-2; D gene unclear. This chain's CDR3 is CASSPTDSGYTF. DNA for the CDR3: TGTGCCAGCAGCCCGACCGACTCTGGCTACACCTTC.